The clone carrying this TCR beta chain has only one observation. Assay used: immunoSEQ multiplex PCR; TCRdb lists only in-frame clones, some missing. This table has fewer than 650,000 clones, approximately 88% appearing once. This specimen belongs to a study of blood T cell repertoires in COVID-19. The CDR3 loop spans 14 amino acids. Trimming removed 4 bases at V and 2 bases at J, with 12 bases between. Germline V gene lookup returns CDR1 LNHDA and CDR2 SQIVND (reference sequence). This receptor was identified in a woman aged 45-59 years with COVID-19, enrolled during active disease. The chain recombines TRBV19 with TRBJ2-7, with D perhaps TRBD1 (5 bases). Sequenced input: peripheral blood. The CDR3 DNA reads TGTGCCAGTAGTAGGCAGGCAGGGCCCTACGAGCAGTACTTC. Amino acid sequence: CASSRQAGPYEQYF.